Sequencing of this T cell receptor (beta chain) was carried out in a study of early T cells in non-severe SARS-CoV-2 infection. Using its own MiXCR run on the 5' RACE reads, TCRdb lists one record per CDR3 protein. Among 55,000 to 75,000 distinct CDR3 sequences, 10% to 15% were seen once, and the ten largest hold 3.5% to 5%. This CDR3 region has 13 residues. From germline, CDR1 is SGHRS and CDR2 YFSETQ. The V and J ends lost 0 bases and 5 bases respectively, with 8 bases between them. In this sample, this clonotype turned up a few times. The chain joins TRBV5-1 to TRBJ1-1; perhaps TRBD1 as D (5 bases). The clonotype originates from an adult who was a healthcare worker with PCR-confirmed SARS-CoV-2 infection or an uninfected control (not recorded which). The specimen was whole blood. CDR3 protein: CASSLEWGTEAFF. The CDR3 coding sequence is TGCGCCAGCAGCTTGGAGTGGGGGACTGAAGCTTTCTTT.